Listed below are T cell receptor beta chains from one sample, sequenced in a study of Graves' ophthalmopathy and Graves' hyperthyroidism. Via MiXCR, TCRdb re-called the multiplex PCR reads, giving one row per CDR3 protein. The table has 400,000 to 450,000 distinct CDR3 sequences, around 20% seen once; the top ten hold around 3%. The sample comprised peripheral blood. The receptor source for this set is a young woman with stable Graves' hyperthyroidism. CDR3s leave out the opening cysteine and the closing phenylalanine or tryptophan. D genes are given only for firm matches.

D gene: TRBD2; CDR3 length: 13; J gene: TRBJ2-7; V gene: TRBV7-2; CDR3 protein: ASSLVVAGDYEQY
D gene: NA; CDR3 length: 14; J gene: TRBJ1-2; V gene: TRBV11-2; CDR3 protein: ASSLDPQGANYGYT
D gene: NA; CDR3 length: 12; J gene: TRBJ1-1; V gene: TRBV2; CDR3 protein: ASSEGRMNTEAF
D gene: TRBD2; CDR3 length: 15; J gene: TRBJ2-2; V gene: TRBV3-1; CDR3 protein: ASSEEGLAANTGELF
D gene: NA; CDR3 length: 9; J gene: TRBJ1-1; V gene: TRBV7-6; CDR3 protein: ASSPLREAF
D gene: NA; CDR3 length: 11; J gene: TRBJ2-5; V gene: TRBV5-1; CDR3 protein: ASSLPLQETQY
D gene: NA; CDR3 length: 11; J gene: TRBJ1-1; V gene: TRBV27; CDR3 protein: ASSPGVSTEAF
D gene: NA; CDR3 length: 10; J gene: TRBJ2-5; V gene: TRBV24-1; CDR3 protein: ATSGGAETQY
D gene: NA; CDR3 length: 12; J gene: TRBJ2-2; V gene: TRBV24-1; CDR3 protein: ATSDRGGTGELF
D gene: NA; CDR3 length: 10; J gene: TRBJ2-7; V gene: TRBV11-1; CDR3 protein: ASSGGHYEQY
D gene: TRBD1; CDR3 length: 13; J gene: TRBJ2-5; V gene: TRBV28; CDR3 protein: ASSSPRGFQETQY
D gene: NA; CDR3 length: 13; J gene: TRBJ1-5; V gene: TRBV28; CDR3 protein: ASSLNRASNQPQH
D gene: NA; CDR3 length: 12; J gene: TRBJ1-5; V gene: TRBV28; CDR3 protein: ASSDSTGHQPQH